This TCR beta chain was identified during a study of cytomegalovirus exposure and HLA in healthy donors. Primers included in the PCR were 60 Vbeta and 13 Jbeta primers. Assay: immunoSEQ multiplex PCR; the TCRdb copy retains only in-frame clones and omits some. The data contain about 160,000 clones, over 75% of them singletons. Germline loops: CDR1 SNHLY, CDR2 FYNNEI. V was clipped by 6 bases and J by 2 bases; unmatched bases: 5. The CDR3 spans 14 residues. The sequence was collected from a woman in her forties or fifties in good health and CMV-seropositive. The sample was PBMCs. The chain combines TRBV2 with TRBJ2-7, with 9 bases that match TRBD1. In DNA, the CDR3 is TGTGCCAGCAGCCGGGACAGGGTCACCTACGAGCAGTACTTC. It is translated as CASSRDRVTYEQYF.